A single sample is the source of the 26 T cell receptor beta chains below, sequenced in a study of neurological immune-mediated disorders. Each CDR3 protein is one row after TCRdb ran MiXCR on the 5' RACE reads. The sample holds around 29,000 distinct CDR3 sequences, around 10% seen once. The sequencing sample was made of PBMCs. These receptors were obtained from a woman in her sixties in good health.

This clonotype was seen many times. The chain recombines TRBV5-1 with TRBJ2-5; 8 bases line up with TRBD1. Germline V gene data show CDR1 as SGHRS and CDR2 as YFSETQ. V lost 4 bases and J lost 1; bases outside the gene matches: 9. This CDR3 has 16 residues. The CDR3 DNA reads as TGCGCCAGCAGCGTCGGGACAGGAAGCCTCCAAGAGACCCAGTACTTC. It yields the protein CASSVGTGSLQETQYF. The complete variable domain, with remaining parts taken from reference TRBV5-1 and TRBJ2-5, reads KAGVTQTPRYLIKTRGQQVTLSCSPISGHRSVSWYQQTPGQGLQFLFEYFSETQRNKGNFPGRFSGRQFSNSRSEMNVSTLELGDSALYLCASSVGTGSLQETQYFGPGTRLLVL.

This clonotype was picked up a small number of times. The V and J genes are TRBV12-3 or TRBV12-4 and TRBJ2-3, with 8 bases identical to TRBD2. The CDR3 is made up of 17 amino acids. The junction had 7 bases not matched to a gene; V was cut back by 1 base and J by 1 base. Here the CDR3 reads CASSLEGGLGGTDTQYF. The CDR3 DNA reads TGTGCCAGCAGTTTAGAGGGGGGACTAGGGGGCACAGATACGCAGTATTTT.

On this clonotype itself: The junction does not match germline at one end; this may be a read error. The rearrangement joins TRBV2 to TRBJ2-2; tentatively, D is TRBD2 (5 bases). CDR1 and CDR2 (germline): SNHLY, FYNNEI. The CDR3 is 11 amino acids. The CDR3 DNA is TGTGCCAGCACTAACACCGGGGAGATGTTTTTT. It codes for CASTNTGEMFF.

This clonotype was counted ten times or more. The rearrangement uses TRBV13 and TRBJ2-2; D is unclear. The CDR3 totals 15 residues. Germline assignment: CDR1 PRHDT and CDR2 FYEKMQ (reference sequence). V lost 3 bases and J 0 bases, leaving 8 bases between the germline ends. CDR3 region: CASSFLTANTGELFF. The CDR3 DNA follows: TGTGCCAGCAGCTTTCTCACAGCGAACACCGGGGAGCTGTTTTTT. Complete variable domain (other parts from reference TRBV13 and TRBJ2-2): AAGVIQSPRHLIKEKRETATLKCYPIPRHDTVYWYQQGPGQDPQFLISFYEKMQSDKGSIPDRFSAQQFSDYHSELNMSSLELGDSALYFCASSFLTANTGELFFGEGSRLTVL.

This clonotype has at least ten counts. The chain couples TRBV3-1 to TRBJ2-1, with 11 positions matching TRBD1. The CDR3 has 15 amino acids. Trimming took 4 bases from V and 8 from J; bases not matched to a gene: 7. The germline CDR1 and CDR2 sequences are LGHDT and YNNKEL (reference sequence). CDR3 residues: CASSLSDRGPYEQFF. The CDR3 DNA is TGTGCCAGCAGCCTCTCGGACAGGGGGCCCTATGAGCAGTTCTTC.

This clonotype was recorded at least ten times. This chain connects TRBV5-1 to TRBJ2-7, with 10 bases aligning to TRBD1. The CDR3 has 15 amino acids. Trimming removed 0 bases from V and 5 bases from J; junction bases left unmatched: 5. CDR1 is SGHRS, CDR2 YFSETQ, per germline. The CDR3 DNA reads TGCGCCAGCAGCTTGGAGGGGACAGGGGTACACGAGCAGTACTTC. This translates into CASSLEGTGVHEQYF.

The table lists this clonotype with many counts. This rearrangement joins TRBV29-1 to TRBJ2-5, with a possible D match to TRBD2 (7 bases). The germline CDR1 and CDR2 sequences are SQVTM and ANQGSEA. The CDR3 is made up of 12 amino acids. The V end was cut by 4 bases, the J end by 5 bases, with 11 bases between. The CDR3 reads CSVAGGAETQYF. For the CDR3, the DNA is TGCAGCGTTGCGGGGGGCGCGGAGACCCAGTACTTC.

This clonotype was detected ten times or more. This chain connects TRBV5-1 to TRBJ1-1; TRBD1 is a possible D gene (6 bases). Trimming shortened V by 4 bases and J by 1 base, and 11 bases separated the two germline ends. Germline lookup yields CDR1 SGHRS and CDR2 YFSETQ. The CDR3 sequence is 14 residues long. Here the CDR3 DNA reads TGCGCCAGCAGCCGGGGACAACCGAACACTGAAGCTTTCTTT. This sequence encodes CASSRGQPNTEAFF.

The table lists this clonotype with many counts. V gene TRBV7-3 combines with J gene TRBJ1-1, with 10 nucleotides matching TRBD1. V dropped 6 bases and J dropped 5; count of bases not matched to a gene: 3. Germline CDR1 is SGHTA and CDR2 is FQGTGA. The CDR3 runs to 13 residues. DNA for the CDR3: TGTGCCAGCAGGCGGACAGGGGGGACTGAAGCTTTCTTT. Protein sequence: CASRRTGGTEAFF.

This clonotype has a count of ten or more. The rearrangement uses TRBV12-3 or TRBV12-4 and TRBJ1-2; weak D call: TRBD1 (6 bases). The CDR3 runs to 13 residues. The V end was cut by 8 bases, the J end by 0 bases, with 10 bases between. CDR3 in amino acids: CASDGDTNYGYTF. Written as DNA, the CDR3 is TGTGCCAGCGATGGGGACACTAACTATGGCTACACCTTC.

This clonotype was seen repeatedly, ten times or more. The rearrangement joins TRBV5-1 to TRBJ1-5; D is undetermined. Germline assignment: CDR1 SGHRS and CDR2 YFSETQ. The CDR3 is 18 amino acids. Trimming removed 1 base from V and 4 bases from J, with 21 bases in between. The chain's CDR3 is CASSLTARTEVPNQPQHF. The CDR3 DNA reads as TGCGCCAGCAGCTTGACAGCGAGGACGGAAGTACCTAATCAGCCCCAGCATTTT.

This clonotype has a count of ten or more. The chain has TRBV4-3 and TRBJ2-1, with unresolved D. Trimming removed 0 bases from V and 0 bases from J, with 18 bases in between. The CDR3 is made up of 19 amino acids. The V gene's germline CDR1 is LGHNA and CDR2 YSLEER. The CDR3 nucleotides read TGCGCCAGCAGCCAAGATAACCCCCGAGAGATATCCTCCTACAATGAGCAGTTCTTC. Its translation: CASSQDNPREISSYNEQFF.

This clonotype was seen at least ten times. The V gene is TRBV5-1, the J gene TRBJ2-5, with TRBD1 matching 8 bases. The CDR3 has 15 residues. The germline gives CDR1 SGHRS, CDR2 YFSETQ. Trimming took 4 bases from V and 0 from J; bases not matched to a gene: 5. CDR3 nucleotides: TGCGCCAGCAGCGCCCTGACAGGGGACCAAGAGACCCAGTACTTC. This translates into CASSALTGDQETQYF.

In this sample, this clonotype turned up many times. V gene TRBV12-3 or TRBV12-4 combines with J gene TRBJ1-2; the D is unclear. This CDR3 comprises 13 residues. Trimming took 6 bases from V and 2 from J, leaving 10 bases between them. The CDR3 bases are TGTGCCAGCAGCCCCCCGATAAACTATGGCTACACCTTC. Translation: CASSPPINYGYTF.

This clonotype was detected only a few times. A much more abundant neighbour one base away suggests this may be a read error. V is TRBV6-2 or TRBV6-3 and J is TRBJ2-7, with TRBD1 identical over 8 bases. The CDR3 extends over 15 amino acids. Germline trimming cut 2 bases from V and 4 bases from J; bases unmatched to any gene: 7. Germline lookup yields CDR1 MNHEY and CDR2 SVGEGT. The CDR3 loop reads CASSYAGTGGYEQYF. In DNA, the CDR3 is TGTGCCAGCAGTTACGCCGGGACAGGAGGTTACGAGCAGTACTTC.

Many counts were recorded for this clonotype. The chain uses TRBV5-1 and TRBJ2-7; 7 bases agree with TRBD1. Germline-derived CDR1 and CDR2 are SGHRS and YFSETQ. V shed 4 bases, J shed 5 bases, and the junction held 9 bases outside the gene matches. This CDR3 has 14 amino acids. CDR3 amino acids: CASSLTGPFDEQYF. The CDR3, as DNA: TGCGCCAGCAGCCTGACAGGGCCGTTCGACGAGCAGTACTTC.

The V call is TRBV20-1, the J call TRBJ2-3; D is ambiguous. There are 14 residues in the CDR3. CDR1 is DFQATT and CDR2 is SNEGSKA in the germline V gene (reference sequence). V lost 1 base and J 3 bases, leaving 11 bases between the germline ends. CDR3 residues: CSARVAVITDTQYF. DNA of the CDR3: TGCAGTGCTAGAGTAGCTGTGATTACAGATACGCAGTATTTT.

This clonotype was observed many times. The V and J genes are TRBV6-2 or TRBV6-3 and TRBJ1-1, with unresolved D. Germline V gives CDR1 MNHEY, CDR2 SVGEGT. V lost 3 bases and J lost 1, with 6 bases in between. This CDR3 contains 13 residues. The CDR3 bases are TGTGCCAGCAGTTATGTCCCGAACACTGAAGCTTTCTTT. Its protein is CASSYVPNTEAFF.

This clonotype came up many times. CDR3 sequence (DNA): TGTGCCAGCAACCAAATCGGTGGTCAGCCCCAGCATTTT. Translating gives CASNQIGGQPQHF. The chain links TRBV6-5 to TRBJ1-5; D remains ambiguous. Per germline, CDR1 MNHEY and CDR2 SVGAGI. The CDR3 length is 13 residues. V was cut by 7 bases and J by 6 bases, with 13 bases left in between.

The V call is TRBV3-1, the J call TRBJ2-3; D is undetermined. CDR1 LGHDT and CDR2 YNNKEL come from the germline V gene (reference sequence). Trimming took 6 bases from V and 1 from J, leaving 17 bases between them. This CDR3 has 16 residues. The CDR3 region has the DNA TGTGCCAGCAGTCCCAGGCGGTGTGTTCGCACAGATACGCAGTATTTT. Its protein product is CASSPRRCVRTDTQYF.

This clonotype was detected ten times or more. This chain joins TRBV5-5 and TRBJ1-4; 9 bases are shared with TRBD1. Germline CDR1 and CDR2: SGHKS and YYEKEE (reference sequence). With V trimmed by 6 bases and J by 7 bases, 10 bases remained unmatched. This CDR3 spans 15 amino acids. The CDR3 nucleotides are TGTGCCAGCACCAACACAGGGGGCGGGAGTGAAAAACTGTTTTTT. This translates into CASTNTGGGSEKLFF.

This clonotype has at least ten counts. The chain recombines TRBV4-3 with TRBJ2-2; TRBD2 might be the D (7 bases). The CDR3 sequence is 19 residues long. Between the trimmed V and J ends, which lost 2 bases and 4 bases, there was a span of 23 bases. Germline CDR1 and CDR2: LGHNA and YSLEER. The CDR3 DNA sequence: TGCGCCAGCAGCCAAAGGATACCCGGTGGGGGGGGCCCCACCGGGGAGCTGTTTTTT. It specifies CASSQRIPGGGGPTGELFF.

This clonotype was counted many times. The V and J genes are TRBV18 and TRBJ1-1; 7 positions agree with TRBD1. In germline, CDR1 is KGHSH, CDR2 LQKENI. V trimming: 3 bases; J trimming: 1 base; junction bases outside the gene matches: 8. The CDR3 is 16 amino acids. The CDR3 sequence: CASSPRTGGQNTEAFF. CDR3 DNA: TGTGCCAGCTCACCTAGGACAGGCGGACAGAACACTGAAGCTTTCTTT.

The sample holds a few counts of this clonotype. A much larger clone lies one base from this, so it may be a read error. This chain links TRBV27 with TRBJ2-7; maybe TRBD1 (5 bases). Trimming removed 6 bases from V and 4 bases from J, with 13 bases in between. CDR1 is MNHEY, CDR2 SMNVEV, per germline (reference sequence). CDR3 size: 13 residues. The CDR3 DNA sequence: TGTGCCAGCAGCAGGGTGCTTAAATACGAGCAGTACTTC. As protein: CASSRVLKYEQYF.

This clonotype was detected many times. The CDR3 loop is CSASPLAGVGETQYF. CDR3 DNA sequence: TGCAGTGCTAGCCCACTAGCGGGGGTAGGGGAGACCCAGTACTTC. The chain carries TRBV20-1 and TRBJ2-5; 11 bases are shared with TRBD2. CDR1 and CDR2 (germline): DFQATT, SNEGSKA (reference sequence). The CDR3 loop spans 15 amino acids. With 3 bases clipped from V and 5 bases from J, the junction kept 8 bases outside the gene matches.

The chain is built from TRBV3-1 and TRBJ2-4; no clear D. This CDR3 spans 13 amino acids. The V and J ends lost 3 bases and 5 bases respectively, with 8 bases between them. CDR1 and CDR2 (germline): LGHDT, YNNKEL (reference sequence). The CDR3 nucleotides read TGTGCCAGCAGCCAGCAAATGGAAAACATTCAGTACTTC. It is translated as CASSQQMENIQYF.